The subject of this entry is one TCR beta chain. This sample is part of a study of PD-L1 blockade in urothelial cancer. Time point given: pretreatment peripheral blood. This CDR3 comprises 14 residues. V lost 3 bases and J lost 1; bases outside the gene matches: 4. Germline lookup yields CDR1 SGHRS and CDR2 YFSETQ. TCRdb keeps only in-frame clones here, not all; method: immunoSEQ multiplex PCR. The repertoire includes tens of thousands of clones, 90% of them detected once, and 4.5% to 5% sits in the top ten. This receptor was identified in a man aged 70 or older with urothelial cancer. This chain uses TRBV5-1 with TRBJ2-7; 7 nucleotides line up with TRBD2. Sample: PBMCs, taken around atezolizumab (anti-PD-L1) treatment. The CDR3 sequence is CASSSLAASYEQYF. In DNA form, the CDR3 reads TGCGCCAGCAGCTCGCTAGCGGCTTCCTACGAGCAGTACTTC.